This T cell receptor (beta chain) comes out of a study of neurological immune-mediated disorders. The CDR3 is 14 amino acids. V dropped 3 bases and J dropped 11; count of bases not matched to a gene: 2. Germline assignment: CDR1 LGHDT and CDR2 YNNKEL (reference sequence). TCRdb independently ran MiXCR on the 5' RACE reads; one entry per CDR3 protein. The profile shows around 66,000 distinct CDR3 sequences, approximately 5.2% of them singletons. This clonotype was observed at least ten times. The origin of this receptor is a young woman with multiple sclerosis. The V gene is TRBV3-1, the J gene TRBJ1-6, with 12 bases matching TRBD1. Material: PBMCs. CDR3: CASSHRDRGPPLHF. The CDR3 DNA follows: TGTGCCAGCAGCCACCGGGACAGGGGGCCACCCCTCCACTTT.